The 23 T cell receptor beta chains listed next were all sequenced from one sample in a study of T cells in Graves' hyperthyroidism and ophthalmopathy. TCR beta CDR3 regions were amplified from RNA. Carried out on the TCR CDR3, a first-round RT-PCR used the HTBI primer set. TCRdb called the multiplex PCR reads again in MiXCR, with one record for every CDR3 protein. The top ten hold under 7.5% of the sample, which has a few hundred thousand distinct CDR3 sequences, around a sixth seen once. Material: blood. These receptors were obtained from a woman in her thirties with Graves' hyperthyroidism.

This clonotype appeared many times. The chain joins TRBV2 to TRBJ1-6; no reliable D call. The CDR3 contains 16 residues. Trimming removed 6 bases from V and 8 bases from J, with 20 bases in between. The V gene's germline CDR1 is SNHLY and CDR2 FYNNEI. The CDR3 here is CASRTLGFGRDSPLHF. The CDR3 region has the DNA TGTGCCAGCAGGACCCTTGGATTTGGAAGGGATTCACCCCTCCACTTT.

This clonotype was recorded many times. The chain employs TRBV2 and TRBJ2-3; a weak D match, TRBD2 (5 bases). The CDR3 extends over 13 amino acids. Germline V gene data show CDR1 as SNHLY and CDR2 as FYNNEI. The V gene lost 10 bases and the J gene lost 0 bases, with 11 bases spanning the gap. CDR3 sequence (DNA): TGTGCCATCATCACTAGTAGCACAGATACGCAGTATTTT. Residues: CAIITSSTDTQYF. The whole variable domain, filled in from reference TRBV2 and TRBJ2-3, reads EPEVTQTPSHQVTQMGQEVILRCVPISNHLYFYWYRQILGQKVEFLVSFYNNEISEKSEIFDDQFSVERPDGSNFTLKIRSTKLEDSAMYFCAIITSSTDTQYFGPGTRLTVL.

This clonotype showed up just a few times. The chain carries TRBV5-1 and TRBJ2-7; possible D gene TRBD2, 6 bases. CDR1 and CDR2 from the germline V gene are SGHRS and YFSETQ. The CDR3 totals 15 residues. V dropped 0 bases and J dropped 3 bases, with 13 bases sitting between them. The CDR3 DNA is TGCGCCAGCAGCTTGGTCGCTAGCGAGAGCTACGAGCAGTACTTC. Translated, it gives CASSLVASESYEQYF.

In its sample, this clonotype was seen many times. The chain is built from TRBV3-1 and TRBJ2-7; no definite D call. The CDR3 is 13 amino acids. Germline V gene data show CDR1 as LGHDT and CDR2 as YNNKEL (reference sequence). The V gene lost 0 bases and the J gene lost 3 bases, with 6 bases spanning the gap. CDR3 nucleotides: TGTGCCAGCAGCCAAGAAACTAACTACGAGCAGTACTTC. Its translation is CASSQETNYEQYF.

This clonotype was seen many times. The chain recombines TRBV7-8 with TRBJ2-1; D not resolved. The CDR3 loop spans 16 amino acids. The V end lost 1 base, the J end lost 0 bases, and 10 bases lay between the germline ends. Germline lookup yields CDR1 SGHVS and CDR2 FQNEAQ. Written as DNA, the CDR3 is TGTGCCAGCAGCTTAGTGCCGCGGAGCTCCTACAATGAGCAGTTCTTC. Protein sequence: CASSLVPRSSYNEQFF. The whole variable domain, filled in from reference TRBV7-8 and TRBJ2-1, reads GAGVSQSPRYKVAKRGQDVALRCDPISGHVSLFWYQQALGQGPEFLTYFQNEAQLDKSGLPSDRFFAERPEGSVSTLKIQRTQQEDSAVYLCASSLVPRSSYNEQFFGPGTRLTVL.

This clonotype occurred a few times. The chain is built from TRBV10-2 and TRBJ1-4; the D gene is possibly TRBD1 (6 bases). Germline assignment: CDR1 WSHSY and CDR2 SAAADI. The CDR3 loop spans 15 amino acids. V was cut by 2 bases and J by 4 bases, with 11 bases left in between. The CDR3 sequence: CASSEPGGGNEKLFF. CDR3 nucleotides: TGCGCCAGCAGTGAGCCCGGAGGGGGTAATGAAAAACTGTTTTTT.

The rearrangement uses TRBV3-1 and TRBJ2-1; 11 bases fit TRBD2. There are 21 residues in the CDR3. Per the germline V gene, CDR1 is LGHDT and CDR2 is YNNKEL (reference sequence). After removal of 1 base from V and 2 bases from J, the junction contained 16 bases not matched to a gene. CDR3 protein: CASSQGMGDGTSGKTYNEQFF. The CDR3 bases are TGTGCCAGCAGCCAAGGGATGGGGGATGGGACTAGCGGTAAGACCTACAATGAGCAGTTCTTC.

This clonotype appeared many times. V usage is TRBV28 and J usage is TRBJ1-2; D unclear. V lost 2 bases and J lost 4, with 5 bases in between. The germline gives CDR1 MDHEN, CDR2 SYDVKM. This CDR3 is built from 12 residues. The CDR3 loop reads CASSLVSYGYTF. CDR3 nucleotides: TGTGCCAGCAGTTTAGTGTCCTATGGCTACACCTTC.

In this sample, this clonotype turned up many times. The chain joins TRBV6-1 to TRBJ2-7; 8 positions agree with TRBD1. The trim removed 5 bases at V and 7 bases at J, leaving 7 bases unmatched. The germline gives CDR1 MNHNS, CDR2 SASEGT. CDR3 length: 13 amino acids. DNA of the CDR3: TGTGCCAGCAGTTGGCAGGGGGCCGGGGAGCAGTACTTC. Its protein product is CASSWQGAGEQYF.

The chain has TRBV20-1 and TRBJ2-7; 13 bases map to TRBD2. V dropped 0 bases and J dropped 5; count of bases not matched to a gene: 4. The CDR3 runs 15 residues. CDR1 and CDR2 (germline): DFQATT, SNEGSKA (reference sequence). The CDR3, as DNA: TGCAGTGCTAGAGATACTGGGACTAGCGGGAACGAGCAGTACTTC. It encodes CSARDTGTSGNEQYF.

This clonotype was counted many times. V usage is TRBV7-2 and J usage is TRBJ2-5; D possibly corresponds to TRBD1 (6 bases). The length of the CDR3 is 13 residues. In germline, CDR1 is SGHTA, CDR2 FQGNSA. Trimming took 5 bases from V and 10 from J, leaving 17 bases between them. The CDR3 DNA sequence: TGTGCCAGCAGCGCACCAGGGGCCCCCATCCAGTACTTC. Its protein is CASSAPGAPIQYF.

This clonotype came up many times. V and J are TRBV29-1 and TRBJ2-1; 11 bases agree with TRBD1. In germline, CDR1 is SQVTM, CDR2 ANQGSEA. Trimming at V came to 6 bases and at J to 10 bases, leaving 11 bases not matched to a gene. The CDR3 loop spans 14 amino acids. CDR3 region: CSVKDRGPYREQFF. As DNA, the CDR3 is TGCAGCGTCAAGGACAGGGGGCCCTATCGGGAGCAGTTCTTC.

This clonotype showed up just a few times. The genes are TRBV10-3 and TRBJ2-2; 8 bases agree with TRBD2. Germline V CDR1 and CDR2: ENHRY, SYGVKD. V trimming: 6 bases; J trimming: 6 bases; junction bases outside the gene matches: 3. There are 13 residues in the CDR3. CDR3 loop: CAIRPGGAGELFF. The CDR3, as DNA: TGTGCCATCAGGCCCGGGGGGGCCGGGGAGCTGTTTTTT.

This clonotype has at least ten counts. The rearrangement joins TRBV27 to TRBJ2-7, with 10 bases lining up with TRBD1. Unmatched junction bases numbered 8, after V lost 8 bases and J lost 7 bases. CDR3 length: 13 amino acids. Germline-derived CDR1 and CDR2 are MNHEY and SMNVEV (reference sequence). CDR3 sequence: CASRRDRGWEQYF. As DNA, the CDR3 is TGTGCCAGCCGCCGGGACAGGGGTTGGGAGCAGTACTTC.

Ten or more counts support this clonotype. This chain links TRBV30 with TRBJ1-5; D unclear. The CDR3 runs 13 residues. The V end was cut by 1 base, the J end by 3 bases, with 7 bases between. Germline V gives CDR1 GTSNPN, CDR2 SVGIG (reference sequence). The CDR3: CAWSGGNNQPQHF. The CDR3 DNA reads TGTGCCTGGAGTGGAGGGAACAATCAGCCCCAGCATTTT.

This clonotype came up a few times. A read error may produce the germline difference seen at one junction end. The V and J genes are TRBV30 and TRBJ2-2; 7 positions match TRBD1. Germline assignment: CDR1 GTSNPN and CDR2 SVGIG (reference sequence). The CDR3 extends over 14 amino acids. DNA of the CDR3: TGTGCCTGGAGGGGCAGGGGGTACACAGGGGAGCTGTTTTTT. This translates into CAWRGRGYTGELFF.

The V and J genes are TRBV3-1 and TRBJ2-5; 11 nucleotides match TRBD2. J lost 7 bases, V lost 0 bases, and 16 bases had no gene match. Per the germline V gene, CDR1 is LGHDT and CDR2 is YNNKEL (reference sequence). The CDR3 is 19 residues long. The CDR3, as DNA: TGTGCCAGCAGCCAAGAAGGAGCGGGACTAGCGGCACTGGGGGGGACCCAGTACTTC. This encodes CASSQEGAGLAALGGTQYF.

The chain's CDR3 is CSVVGGFPNYGYTF. CDR3 bases: TGCAGCGTTGTAGGGGGGTTCCCTAACTATGGCTACACCTTC. This chain joins TRBV29-1 and TRBJ1-2; tentatively, D is TRBD1 (6 bases). This CDR3 region has 14 residues. V gave up 4 bases and J gave up 0 bases, with 12 bases separating them. Germline values: CDR1 SQVTM, CDR2 ANQGSEA.

In this sample, this clonotype turned up many times. This chain links TRBV6-1 with TRBJ1-5; no firm D call. The CDR3 contains 15 residues. Germline CDR1 is MNHNS and CDR2 is SASEGT. Trimming took off 4 bases at V and 0 bases at J, with 10 bases between the two ends. The CDR3 sequence: CASSAFAISNQPQHF. The CDR3 DNA follows: TGTGCCAGCAGTGCCTTCGCGATTAGCAATCAGCCCCAGCATTTT.

The table lists this clonotype with a few counts. The chain employs TRBV7-9 and TRBJ1-6; 9 bases line up with TRBD1. Germline CDR1 is SEHNR and CDR2 is FQNEAQ (reference sequence). The V gene end was trimmed by 6 bases and the J gene end by 3 bases; junction bases not matched to a gene: 6. The CDR3 spans 16 residues. The CDR3 nucleotides are TGTGCCAGCAGTGCGACAGGGGGTAACTATAATTCACCCCTCCACTTT. Amino acids: CASSATGGNYNSPLHF.

This clonotype was detected many times. The rearrangement joins TRBV20-1 to TRBJ2-1, with D unresolved. The V end was cut by 3 bases, the J end by 8 bases, with 11 bases between. The CDR3 is 12 residues long. The germline V gene encodes CDR1 DFQATT and CDR2 SNEGSKA (reference sequence). The CDR3 here is CSARDLTDEQFF. The CDR3 DNA reads as TGCAGTGCTAGGGACCTGACGGATGAGCAGTTCTTC.

A word on this clonotype: This may stem from a read error, because a much larger clone lies one nucleotide away. This chain joins TRBV29-1 and TRBJ2-3; D gene ambiguous. Trimming took off 7 bases at V and 0 bases at J, with 14 bases between the two ends. The CDR3 is 14 amino acids. Germline assignment: CDR1 SQVTM and CDR2 ANQGSEA. CDR3 region: CSADGLDSTDTQYF. The CDR3 bases are TGCAGCGCTGACGGGTTGGATAGCACAGATACGCAGTATTTT.

This clonotype was recorded at least ten times. This chain links TRBV6-1 with TRBJ2-7; 8 positions match TRBD2. The CDR3 runs to 15 residues. Germline V lookup: CDR1 MNHNS, CDR2 SASEGT. Trimming at V came to 8 bases and at J to 3 bases, leaving 12 bases not matched to a gene. CDR3 residues: CASAPRTSGNYEQYF. CDR3 DNA sequence: TGTGCCAGCGCACCCCGCACTAGCGGAAACTACGAGCAGTACTTC.